Presented here are 23 T cell receptor beta chains from one specimen sequenced in a study of OX40 agonist ivuxolimab in advanced cancers. Measured with immunoSEQ multiplex PCR; TCRdb has only the in-frame clones, and not every one. Among about 62,000 clones, 85% were seen once, and the ten largest hold 3.5% to 4%. Sequenced here: CD4+ or CD8+ T cells sorted from blood, sampled in a trial of the OX40 agonist ivuxolimab. The source of these receptors is an adult with an advanced solid tumor such as melanoma, head and neck, liver or kidney cancer.

The chain couples TRBV5-4 to TRBJ2-5; D is unclear. The CDR3 consists of 16 residues. With 1 base removed from V and 5 bases from J, the gap between germline ends came to 18 bases. Germline loops: CDR1 SGHNT, CDR2 YYREEE (reference sequence). CDR3 in amino acids: CASSLWGSGSPETQYF. The CDR3 DNA is TGTGCCAGCAGCTTGTGGGGTTCTGGGTCTCCCGAGACCCAGTACTTC.

V is TRBV10-3 and J is TRBJ2-3; 10 bases match TRBD1. The germline V gene encodes CDR1 ENHRY and CDR2 SYGVKD. The trim removed 0 bases at V and 3 bases at J, leaving 0 bases unmatched. The CDR3 spans 15 residues. The chain's CDR3 is CAISESGQGTDTQYF. Written as DNA, the CDR3 is TGTGCCATCAGTGAGTCGGGACAGGGGACAGATACGCAGTATTTT.

The chain carries TRBV9 and TRBJ2-1; 7 bases map to TRBD2. The germline V gene encodes CDR1 SGDLS and CDR2 YYNGEE. J was trimmed by 7 bases and V by 2 bases; bases with no gene match: 12. The CDR3 length is 16 residues. The CDR3 region has the DNA TGTGCCAGCAGCGTCAGGGACTACCCAAGTGTGAATGAGCAGTTCTTC. This codes for CASSVRDYPSVNEQFF.

This chain connects TRBV14 to TRBJ2-5; TRBD2 matches 8 bases. Germline CDR1 SGHDN, CDR2 FVKESK. Germline trimming cut 4 bases from V and 5 bases from J; bases unmatched to any gene: 6. The CDR3 loop spans 14 amino acids. This CDR3 is CASSLRGGGETQYF. The CDR3 region has the DNA TGTGCCAGCAGCCTTCGGGGGGGCGGTGAGACCCAGTACTTC.

The chain carries TRBV6-6 and TRBJ1-4; 7 bases agree with TRBD1. This CDR3 is 16 amino acids long. Losses at the gene ends were 6 bases for V and 4 bases for J; bases not matched to a gene: 11. Germline V gene lookup returns CDR1 MNHNY and CDR2 SVGAGI (reference sequence). Here the CDR3 DNA reads TGTGCCAGCAGACGGCGCAGGGGGTACGATAATGAAAAACTGTTTTTT. Protein: CASRRRRGYDNEKLFF.

This clone was detected a few times. The rearrangement joins TRBV19 to TRBJ1-6; no definite D call. Germline CDR1 LNHDA, CDR2 SQIVND (reference sequence). The V end was cut by 8 bases, the J end by 8 bases, with 13 bases between. The CDR3 runs to 13 residues. The CDR3 region is CASGLGSDSPLHF. CDR3 in DNA: TGTGCCAGTGGCCTGGGAAGCGATTCACCCCTCCACTTT.

This chain connects TRBV28 to TRBJ2-7, with D perhaps being TRBD1 or TRBD2 (5 bases each). The ends were cut back, 3 bases at V and 2 bases at J, with 8 bases in the middle. The CDR3 extends over 13 amino acids. Germline loops: CDR1 MDHEN, CDR2 SYDVKM. The CDR3 sequence: CASSLGRTYEQYF. The CDR3 DNA reads TGTGCCAGCAGTTTGGGACGGACCTACGAGCAGTACTTC.

This rearrangement joins TRBV19 to TRBJ1-6; no firm D call. Germline V CDR1 and CDR2: LNHDA, SQIVND (reference sequence). V was pared by 10 bases and J by 9 bases, with 19 bases between. This CDR3 contains 14 residues. CDR3 sequence reads: CATQRGLRGSPLHF. The CDR3 DNA is TGTGCCACTCAGCGAGGGCTGCGAGGTTCACCCCTCCACTTT.

In DNA form, the CDR3 reads TGTGCCAGCAGCCGGACAGGGCTGAACACTGAAGCTTTCTTT. Translation: CASSRTGLNTEAFF. The chain couples TRBV2 to TRBJ1-1, with 8 positions matching TRBD1. The germline V gene has CDR1 SNHLY and CDR2 FYNNEI. V trimming: 6 bases; J trimming: 0 bases; junction bases outside the gene matches: 3. The CDR3 covers 14 residues. The full variable domain, completed using reference TRBV2 and TRBJ1-1, is EPEVTQTPSHQVTQMGQEVILRCVPISNHLYFYWYRQILGQKVEFLVSFYNNEISEKSEIFDDQFSVERPDGSNFTLKIRSTKLEDSAMYFCASSRTGLNTEAFFGQGTRLTVV.

The CDR3 spells CASSLEDSSNQPQHF. The CDR3 bases are TGCGCCAGCAGCCTTGAAGACAGCAGCAATCAGCCCCAGCATTTT. The gene calls are TRBV4-1 and TRBJ1-5, with D perhaps matching TRBD1 (5 bases). CDR1 MGHRA and CDR2 YSYEKL come from the germline V gene. Trimming left V 4 bases short and J 1 base short, with 11 bases between. CDR3 length: 15 amino acids.

This chain uses TRBV5-1 with TRBJ1-2; TRBD1 aligns across 7 bases. Trimming took 2 bases from V and 6 from J; bases not matched to a gene: 4. From germline, CDR1 is SGHRS and CDR2 YFSETQ. The CDR3 contains 13 residues. Written as DNA, the CDR3 is TGCGCCAGCAGCTTTGAGGGGGCGGATGGCTACACCTTC. This encodes CASSFEGADGYTF.

This chain links TRBV7-9 with TRBJ2-7; 9 positions match TRBD1. Germline V gives CDR1 SEHNR, CDR2 FQNEAQ (reference sequence). This CDR3 has 14 residues. With V trimmed by 5 bases and J by 3 bases, 5 bases remained unmatched. The DNA of the CDR3 is TGTGCCAGCAGCCAGGACAGGGGACTCTACGAGCAGTACTTC. This codes for CASSQDRGLYEQYF. The full variable domain, completed using reference TRBV7-9 and TRBJ2-7, is DTGVSQNPRHKITKRGQNVTFRCDPISEHNRLYWYRQTLGQGPEFLTYFQNEAQLEKSRLLSDRFSAERPKGSFSTLEIQRTEQGDSAMYLCASSQDRGLYEQYFGPGTRLTVT.

The gene calls are TRBV28 and TRBJ1-2; perhaps TRBD1 as D (5 bases). The V end lost 1 base, the J end lost 7 bases, and 7 bases lay between the germline ends. Germline values: CDR1 MDHEN, CDR2 SYDVKM. CDR3 size: 12 residues. The CDR3 DNA reads TGTGCCAGCAGTTTATTGGGGACTGGCTACACCTTC. Protein: CASSLLGTGYTF.

The chain employs TRBV10-2 and TRBJ1-2; tentative D call: TRBD1 (5 bases). Trimming left V 0 bases short and J 7 bases short, with 21 bases between. The CDR3 length is 17 residues. In germline, CDR1 is WSHSY, CDR2 SAAADI. The CDR3 sequence: CASSESLWGRSVFGYTF. The DNA of the CDR3 is TGCGCCAGCAGTGAGTCGCTGTGGGGACGGAGTGTTTTTGGCTACACCTTC.

A remark on this clone: A read error may account for a junction end that differs from germline. The chain recombines TRBV7-7 with TRBJ2-2; no definite D call. From germline, CDR1 is SSHAT and CDR2 FNYEAQ (reference sequence). There are 13 residues in the CDR3. The CDR3 spells CASSAPGTGELFF. In DNA form, the CDR3 reads TGTGCTAGCAGCGCGCCCGGGACCGGGGAGCTGTTTTTT.

The V call is TRBV2, the J call TRBJ2-5, with D perhaps TRBD2 (6 bases). CDR3 length equals 13 residues. V lost 6 bases and J 2 bases, leaving 10 bases between the germline ends. Per the germline V gene, CDR1 is SNHLY and CDR2 is FYNNEI. The CDR3 DNA reads TGTGCCAGCAGGGGGGGTGTTCAAGAGACCCAGTACTTC. As protein: CASRGGVQETQYF.

This clone was detected a few times. The V gene is TRBV2, the J gene TRBJ1-6; D is perhaps TRBD1 (5 bases). Germline values: CDR1 SNHLY, CDR2 FYNNEI. The CDR3 has 13 residues. V gave up 7 bases and J gave up 7 bases, with 11 bases separating them. This CDR3 is CASKAGLNSPLHF. CDR3 sequence (DNA): TGTGCCAGCAAGGCAGGGCTGAATTCACCCCTCCACTTT.

The chain combines TRBV19 with TRBJ2-1, with TRBD2 matching over 14 bases. The trim removed 4 bases at V and 8 bases at J, leaving 7 bases unmatched. CDR3 length equals 16 residues. Germline V gene sequence: CDR1 LNHDA, CDR2 SQIVND (reference sequence). Written as DNA, the CDR3 is TGTGCCAGTAGTAGTCCCGGGACTAGCGGGGGTGATGAGCAGTTCTTC. It encodes CASSSPGTSGGDEQFF.

The rearrangement uses TRBV5-1 and TRBJ1-5; 7 bases agree with TRBD1. Germline loops: CDR1 SGHRS, CDR2 YFSETQ. The CDR3 consists of 16 residues. After removal of 4 bases from V and 2 bases from J, the junction contained 9 bases not matched to a gene. The CDR3 loop reads CASSPTRDSGNQPQHF. The CDR3 DNA is TGCGCCAGCAGCCCTACCAGGGACAGCGGCAATCAGCCCCAGCATTTT.

This clone was seen once. The V and J genes are TRBV19 and TRBJ1-1; 8 positions agree with TRBD1. Trimming took 1 base from V and 2 from J; bases not matched to a gene: 6. This CDR3 contains 16 residues. Germline CDR1 reads LNHDA; CDR2 reads SQIVND (reference sequence). The CDR3 loop reads CASSIVSGGLNTEAFF. CDR3 DNA: TGTGCCAGTAGTATAGTTTCAGGGGGCCTAAACACTGAAGCTTTCTTT.

The chain joins TRBV28 to TRBJ1-5; D not resolved. CDR1 is MDHEN and CDR2 is SYDVKM in the germline V gene. The CDR3 totals 12 residues. V was shortened by 2 bases and J by 9 bases, with 8 bases between the two germline ends. CDR3 bases: TGTGCCAGCAGTTTAGGTGGGAGGCCCCAGCATTTT. Translated, it gives CASSLGGRPQHF.

This clone turned up a few times. The chain employs TRBV6-5 and TRBJ2-1; D gene uncertain. The germline V and J ends were trimmed by 5 bases and 0 bases, with 11 bases remaining between them. The CDR3 has 15 residues. Germline assignment: CDR1 MNHEY and CDR2 SVGAGI. The CDR3 is CASSTDVGSYNEQFF. The CDR3 coding sequence is TGTGCCAGCAGTACGGACGTTGGCTCCTACAATGAGCAGTTCTTC.

The rearrangement links TRBV11-2 to TRBJ2-5; D remains unclear. The V end lost 3 bases, the J end lost 4 bases, and 3 bases lay between the germline ends. Germline CDR1 SGHAT, CDR2 FQNNGV. The CDR3 has 11 residues. CDR3 amino acids: CASSFRETQYF. CDR3 DNA sequence: TGTGCCAGCAGCTTCCGAGAGACCCAGTACTTC.